The present TCR beta chain was sequenced within a study of OX40 agonist ivuxolimab in advanced cancers. Background for the entire study: The costimulatory receptor OX40 (CD134) was targeted by ivuxolimab, a fully human IgG2 agonistic monoclonal antibody. Intravenous ivuxolimab was administered to patients every 2 weeks at six dose levels: 0.01, 0.1, 0.3, 1.5, 3 and 10 mg/kg. Among the roughly 54 dose-escalation patients, around 19 had hepatocellular carcinoma, about 15 melanoma, 9 renal cell carcinoma and 9 head and neck cancer. In the dose-escalation cohort, about four fifths of patients were male, and the mean age was 60 years with a range of roughly 20 to 85. Patients were allowed to have had prior anti-PD-1, anti-PD-L1 or anti-CTLA-4 therapy, and approximately 39% of the dose-escalation patients had been treated with checkpoint inhibitors. Three dose-escalation patients achieved partial responses, one with hepatocellular carcinoma and two with cutaneous melanoma. The point of sequencing TCRbeta in the periphery was to test whether ivuxolimab changed TCR sequence diversity and drove clonal T-cell expansion. The paper describes the monotherapy dose-escalation part (N of about 50 patients) of the phase I trial of ivuxolimab.

For sequencing of the TCRbeta CDR3 region, genomic DNA was extracted from the sorted cells. TCRbeta CDR3 regions were sequenced using the immunoSEQ Assay. Here the immuneACCESS table is served through TCRdb, limited to in-frame sequences with V and J called. Missing clones are a known gap in these copies; in checked studies unresolved V genes cover under half, and the rest lacks a known reason. The sample table lists some 50,000 clones, around 86% of them with a count of one. More than 1.5% of the sample goes to the ten largest clones. Between the V and J ends, shortened by 6 bases and 5 bases respectively, the junction contains 20 bases. The CDR3 numbers 16 residues from cysteine through phenylalanine. CDR3 DNA only is kept here, 48 bases in frame from base 1. CDR1 is given as LNHDA and CDR2 as SQIVND, both from the germline V gene (reference sequence). Patients with a history of autoimmune disease or receiving systemic immunosuppression were excluded from the trial. Peripheral blood for TCR sequencing was collected from all dose cohorts at baseline, on cycle 4 day 1, and on cycle 7 day 1. Samples were obtained from an open-label, multicenter, first-in-human phase I dose-escalation trial of ivuxolimab. Adults with locally advanced or metastatic melanoma, renal cell carcinoma, hepatocellular carcinoma or head and neck squamous cell carcinoma were enrolled in the trial. Before TCR sequencing, CD4+ T cells and CD8+ T cells were sorted from peripheral blood as separate populations.

Results the study describes overall, beyond this receptor: Which antigens the clonally expanded peripheral T cells were specific for was not determined. Low levels of normalized T-cell clonal expansion were also seen in some nonresponding patients. In the 0.1-3.0 mg/kg groups, partial responders had among the lowest normalized peripheral clonal expansion, particularly in CD8+ T cells. After ivuxolimab, more expanded clones were found on average in CD8+ T cells than in CD4+ T cells. At doses of 0.1 to 3.0 mg/kg, clonal expansion of both CD4+ and CD8+ T cells in blood was seen between baseline and week 6.

In the case of this clone: Its target antigen remains unknown. Per-nucleotide qualities are absent, and no much larger clonotype sits a single base away.

The rearrangement joined TRBV19 to TRBJ2-1; perhaps TRBD2 is the D gene, with 7 bases matching. The sequencing used CD4+ or CD8+ T cells sorted from blood, collected in a trial of the OX40 agonist ivuxolimab. The TCR originated in an adult with an advanced solid tumor such as melanoma, head and neck, liver or kidney cancer. Read as DNA, the sequence is TGTGCCAGTAGAGGAGTGACTGCGGGGGCCAACAATGAGCAGTTCTTC. The encoded protein is CASRGVTAGANNEQFF.